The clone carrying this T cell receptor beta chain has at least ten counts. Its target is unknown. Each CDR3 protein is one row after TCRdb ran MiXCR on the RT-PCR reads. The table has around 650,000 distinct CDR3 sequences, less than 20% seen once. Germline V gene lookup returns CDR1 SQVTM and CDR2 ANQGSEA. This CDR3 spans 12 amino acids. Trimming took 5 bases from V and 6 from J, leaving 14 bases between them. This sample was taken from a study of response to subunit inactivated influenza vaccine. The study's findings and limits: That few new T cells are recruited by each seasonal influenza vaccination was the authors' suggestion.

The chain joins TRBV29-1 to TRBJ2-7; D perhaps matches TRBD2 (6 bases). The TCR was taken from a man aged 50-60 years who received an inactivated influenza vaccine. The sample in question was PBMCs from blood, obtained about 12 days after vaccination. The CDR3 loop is CSVTGGTVEQYF. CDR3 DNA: TGCAGCGTTACCGGGGGTACTGTCGAGCAGTACTTC.